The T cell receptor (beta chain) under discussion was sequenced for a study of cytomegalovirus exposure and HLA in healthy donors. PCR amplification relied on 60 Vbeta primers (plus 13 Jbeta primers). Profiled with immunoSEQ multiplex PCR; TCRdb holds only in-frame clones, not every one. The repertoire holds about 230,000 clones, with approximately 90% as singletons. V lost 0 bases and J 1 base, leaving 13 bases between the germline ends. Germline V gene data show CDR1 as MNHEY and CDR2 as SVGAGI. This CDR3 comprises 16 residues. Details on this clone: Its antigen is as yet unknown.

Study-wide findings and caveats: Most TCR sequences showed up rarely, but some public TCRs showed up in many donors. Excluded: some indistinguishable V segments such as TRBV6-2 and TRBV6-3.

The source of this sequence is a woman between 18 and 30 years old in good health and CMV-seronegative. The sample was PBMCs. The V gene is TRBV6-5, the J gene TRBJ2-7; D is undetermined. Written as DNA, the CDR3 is TGTGCCAGCAGTTACTCGAAACAGCAAAGATCCTACGAGCAGTACTTC. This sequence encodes CASSYSKQQRSYEQYF.